Presented here are 22 T cell receptor beta chains from one specimen sequenced in a study of shared clonotypes between healthy human individuals. Measured with immunoSEQ multiplex PCR; TCRdb has only the in-frame clones, and not every one. Of some 1,400,000 clones listed, roughly 96% were seen once; the top ten hold approximately 1.1%. The sample comprised naive CD4+ T cells sorted from blood. As to subset: CD45RA+ positively selected. These receptors originate from a man aged 25 to 40 in good health.

This sequence joins TRBV7-8 and TRBJ1-2; D not resolved. This CDR3 has 14 amino acids. CDR1 SGHVS and CDR2 FQNEAQ come from the germline V gene. V was cut by 1 base and J by 4 bases, with 10 bases left in between. CDR3 region: CASSLEGRSYGYTF. DNA for the CDR3: TGTGCCAGCAGCTTAGAGGGTCGAAGCTATGGCTACACCTTC.

V is TRBV30 and J is TRBJ1-2; D unclear. Germline V lookup: CDR1 GTSNPN, CDR2 SVGIG (reference sequence). V was trimmed by 0 bases and J by 10 bases, leaving 9 bases between them. The CDR3 extends over 11 amino acids. In nucleotides, the CDR3 is TGTGCCTGGAGTGTGGGAACGCTCTACACCTTC. It specifies CAWSVGTLYTF.

The rearrangement links TRBV2 to TRBJ2-5; 9 bases fit TRBD1. The CDR3 length is 17 residues. Germline assignment: CDR1 SNHLY and CDR2 FYNNEI. The V segment lost 5 bases and the J segment 5 bases; nucleotides outside the gene matches: 15. The CDR3 protein is CASSYYRGQTSPETQYF. The CDR3, as DNA: TGTGCCAGCAGTTATTACAGGGGGCAAACCAGCCCCGAGACCCAGTACTTC.

The rearrangement joins TRBV15 to TRBJ1-2; 9 nucleotides match TRBD1. Losses at the gene ends were 0 bases for V and 5 bases for J; bases not matched to a gene: 7. CDR1 and CDR2 (germline): LNHNV, YYDKDF (reference sequence). CDR3 size: 16 residues. The CDR3 loop reads CATSRDLQGARYGYTF. CDR3 bases: TGTGCCACCAGCAGAGATCTACAGGGGGCCCGTTATGGCTACACCTTC.

Regarding this clone: The junction departs from the called germline gene at one end, perhaps through a read error. The chain couples TRBV6-5 to TRBJ2-7; D gene uncertain. Germline CDR1 reads MNHEY; CDR2 reads SVGAGI. This CDR3 has 11 amino acids. The chain's CDR3 is CASSRPGWLVF. The CDR3 nucleotides are TGTGCCAGCAGCCGACCTGGATGGCTGGTATTC.

V and J are TRBV15 and TRBJ1-1; D uncertain. This CDR3 is 19 amino acids long. V was clipped by 1 base and J by 6 bases, with 27 bases between them. Germline assignment: CDR1 LNHNV and CDR2 YYDKDF (reference sequence). CDR3 region: CATSRGYNQGLRRSAEAFF. The CDR3 DNA reads TGTGCCACCAGCAGAGGCTACAATCAAGGACTCAGGAGGAGCGCTGAAGCTTTCTTT.

This clone was counted a single time. This chain links TRBV11-2 with TRBJ1-1; no firm D call. Trimming shortened V by 1 base and J by 0 bases, and 9 bases separated the two germline ends. Germline V CDR1 and CDR2: SGHAT, FQNNGV. The length of the CDR3 is 15 residues. The CDR3 spells CASSLGVRMNTEAFF. The CDR3 bases are TGTGCCAGCAGCTTAGGGGTCAGAATGAACACTGAAGCTTTCTTT.

J is TRBJ2-2 and V is TRBV2, with D possibly being TRBD1 (5 bases). In germline, CDR1 is SNHLY, CDR2 FYNNEI. This CDR3 comprises 14 residues. Trimming cost V 6 bases and J 0 bases, with 8 bases left between them. DNA for the CDR3: TGTGCCAGCAGAAGGGGTGCGAACACCGGGGAGCTGTTTTTT. This codes for CASRRGANTGELFF.

The chain combines TRBV7-3 with TRBJ2-7, with D tentatively TRBD1 (6 bases). CDR3 length: 13 amino acids. Germline values: CDR1 SGHTA, CDR2 FQGTGA. V shed 1 base and J shed 6 bases, with 10 bases lying between them. The CDR3 reads CASSLIGQSEQYF. As DNA, the CDR3 is TGTGCCAGCAGCTTAATAGGACAGAGCGAGCAGTACTTC. Drawing the rest from reference TRBV7-3 and TRBJ2-7, the complete variable domain is GAGVSQTPSNKVTEKGKYVELRCDPISGHTALYWYRQSLGQGPEFLIYFQGTGAADDSGLPNDRFFAVRPEGSVSTLKIQRTERGDSAVYLCASSLIGQSEQYFGPGTRLTVT.

This chain links TRBV27 with TRBJ2-2; 9 bases are shared with TRBD1. Looked up from germline, CDR1 is MNHEY and CDR2 is SMNVEV (reference sequence). CDR3 length: 15 residues. V shed 3 bases, J shed 5 bases, and the junction held 4 bases outside the gene matches. The CDR3 region is CASSFWDRVTGELFF. The CDR3 DNA follows: TGTGCCAGCAGTTTTTGGGACAGGGTAACCGGGGAGCTGTTTTTT.

The V call is TRBV27, the J call TRBJ2-2, with 11 positions matching TRBD2. The junction had 7 bases not matched to a gene; V was cut back by 6 bases and J by 7 bases. The CDR3 sequence is 15 residues long. Germline loops: CDR1 MNHEY, CDR2 SMNVEV (reference sequence). CDR3 loop: CASSLLAGAFGELFF. CDR3 bases: TGTGCCAGCAGCCTACTAGCGGGAGCGTTCGGGGAGCTGTTTTTT.

This CDR3 reads CASSGGLSEQFF. DNA for the CDR3: TGTGCCAGCAGCGGAGGACTATCCGAGCAGTTCTTC. The chain couples TRBV9 to TRBJ2-1; TRBD2 might be the D (6 bases). The germline gives CDR1 SGDLS, CDR2 YYNGEE. The germline V and J ends were trimmed by 3 bases and 10 bases, with 11 bases remaining between them. The CDR3 loop spans 12 amino acids.

This clone has only one observation. This rearrangement joins TRBV28 to TRBJ2-7; 14 nucleotides line up with TRBD2. Losses at the gene ends were 8 bases for V and 7 bases for J; bases not matched to a gene: 22. The CDR3 is made up of 19 amino acids. Looked up from germline, CDR1 is MDHEN and CDR2 is SYDVKM. As DNA, the CDR3 is TGTGCCAGCTATGGTGGGGACCCCCGGACTAGCGGGGGGACGGGGGAGCAGTACTTC. Translating it yields CASYGGDPRTSGGTGEQYF.

This chain connects TRBV27 to TRBJ1-1; D ambiguous. Trimming took 0 bases from V and 2 from J, leaving 13 bases between them. This CDR3 region has 16 residues. Germline V gene data show CDR1 as MNHEY and CDR2 as SMNVEV (reference sequence). The CDR3 DNA sequence: TGTGCCAGCAGTTTATCTTTAGGCAGGTATAACACTGAAGCTTTCTTT. Translated, it gives CASSLSLGRYNTEAFF.

The chain is built from TRBV18 and TRBJ2-2, with a possible D match to TRBD2 (6 bases). V was pared by 3 bases and J by 1 base, with 15 bases between. This CDR3 is 17 amino acids long. Looked up from germline, CDR1 is KGHSH and CDR2 is LQKENI. CDR3 in amino acids: CASSPPTGGWNTGELFF. The CDR3 region has the DNA TGTGCCAGCTCACCTCCCACCGGAGGGTGGAACACCGGGGAGCTGTTTTTT.

The chain employs TRBV7-9 and TRBJ2-2, with a weak D call TRBD1 (6 bases). Trimming left V 2 bases short and J 2 bases short, with 12 bases between. Germline V gene lookup returns CDR1 SEHNR and CDR2 FQNEAQ (reference sequence). This CDR3 comprises 16 residues. The CDR3 coding sequence is TGTGCCAGCAGCTTACCTGGACAGATAAACACCGGGGAGCTGTTTTTT. This codes for CASSLPGQINTGELFF.

CDR3 nucleotide sequence: TGTGCCAGCAGTTACTCAGCGGGAGGGCCAAGCGAGCAGTACTTC. The encoded protein is CASSYSAGGPSEQYF. The V call is TRBV6-5, the J call TRBJ2-7; 10 bases are a match to TRBD2. Germline CDR1 and CDR2: MNHEY and SVGAGI. The V segment lost 0 bases and the J segment 6 bases; nucleotides outside the gene matches: 5. This CDR3 comprises 15 residues.

This sequence joins TRBV6-5 and TRBJ1-1; 7 bases map to TRBD1. This CDR3 region has 15 residues. The J segment lost 1 base and the V segment lost 6 bases, leaving 8 bases of the junction unmatched. Germline V gene data show CDR1 as MNHEY and CDR2 as SVGAGI. CDR3 sequence reads: CASSSRDRPNTEAFF. CDR3 coding DNA: TGTGCCAGCAGCAGCCGGGACAGACCGAACACTGAAGCTTTCTTT.

J is TRBJ1-1 and V is TRBV9; D is undetermined. Germline CDR1 SGDLS, CDR2 YYNGEE. Trimming removed 3 bases at V and 6 bases at J, with 12 bases between. The CDR3 loop spans 13 amino acids. Here the CDR3 reads CASSANSISEAFF. CDR3 nucleotide sequence: TGTGCCAGCAGCGCTAACAGTATTTCTGAAGCTTTCTTT.

The CDR3 DNA follows: TGTGCCAGTGGCCCCGGATTCGGCAATCAGCCCCAGCATTTT. Amino acid sequence: CASGPGFGNQPQHF. The V and J genes are TRBV27 and TRBJ1-5; no firm D call. CDR1 and CDR2 from the germline V gene are MNHEY and SMNVEV (reference sequence). CDR3 length: 14 amino acids. The V end lost 9 bases, the J end lost 2 bases, and 14 bases lay between the germline ends.

This chain connects TRBV5-1 to TRBJ1-2, with unresolved D. V lost 3 bases, J lost 1 base, and 10 bases lay in between. Looked up from germline, CDR1 is SGHRS and CDR2 is YFSETQ. The length of the CDR3 is 14 residues. CDR3 coding DNA: TGCGCCAGCAGCTCCTTAAACAGTAACTATGGCTACACCTTC. It translates to CASSSLNSNYGYTF.

This clone was picked up one time. The V call is TRBV2, the J call TRBJ2-7; D is possibly TRBD1 (6 bases). CDR1 and CDR2 from the germline V gene are SNHLY and FYNNEI. The CDR3 extends over 14 amino acids. The germline V and J ends were trimmed by 7 bases and 1 base, with 14 bases remaining between them. The CDR3: CASKLQGSSYEQYF. The CDR3 bases are TGTGCCAGCAAGTTACAGGGCTCTTCCTACGAGCAGTACTTC.